Reported below is one T cell receptor beta chain. Antigen: not known. Relying on iRepertoire HTBI primers and Arm-PCR of CDR3 regions, the team built TCR beta libraries. TCRdb processed the multiplex PCR reads anew with MiXCR; each CDR3 protein has one entry. The sample includes 310,000 or so distinct CDR3 sequences, roughly a fifth of them seen just once. As for time point: persistent/refractory GD, antithyroid drugs over 5 years with positive TRAb. Extracted RNA from PBMCs served as the source of the TCR library. This entry belongs to a study of regulatory T cells in long-lasting Graves disease. Study background: Patients with persistent Graves' disease had over 5 years of antithyroid drugs and persistent TSH receptor antibodies.

Study-wide results and caveats: TCR diversity was lower in persistent than newly diagnosed Graves' disease. Newly diagnosed patients shared 1,000 or so public clonotypes; persistent patients shared more than 2,500. Under persistent disease, TRBV28, TRBJ1-2 and TRBJ2-5 were used preferentially.

Germline V gene sequence: CDR1 DFQATT, CDR2 SNEGSKA (reference sequence). The germline V and J ends were trimmed by 0 bases and 3 bases, with 15 bases remaining between them. The CDR3 runs 15 residues. This chain links TRBV20-1 with TRBJ2-7; D remains ambiguous. Sample: peripheral blood mononuclear cells (PBMCs), taken when the disease was refractory, from a patient treated with antithyroid drugs. The receptor's source is a female donor with Graves disease. CDR3: CSARDHQAKVYEQYF. The DNA for the CDR3 is TGCAGTGCTAGAGATCACCAGGCCAAAGTCTACGAGCAGTACTTC.